This T cell receptor (beta chain) was identified during a study of T cell responses to AZD1222 COVID-19 vaccine. Points from the study as a whole: Sampled repertoires all dated from after the peak T cell response. Only 5 or 6 individuals given AZD1222 were seropositive at baseline. The donor group comprised mostly white British people and more females; the analysis possibly underestimated clonal diversity. Reports indicate that nearly half of spike-specific TCRs are directed at unmutated variant regions.

The CDR3 totals 14 residues. CDR1 SEHNR and CDR2 FQNEAQ come from the germline V gene (reference sequence). The ends were cut back, 5 bases at V and 0 bases at J, with 8 bases in the middle. For this clone: The antigen is unknown.

The repertoire was sequenced with immunoSEQ multiplex PCR; TCRdb's copy has only in-frame clones and lacks some. The sample shows approximately 140,000 clones, roughly nine tenths of them seen only once. The sequencing here drew on peripheral blood, taken 28 days after the second AZD1222 dose. The chain employs TRBV7-9 and TRBJ1-3; D is undetermined. The sequence was collected from an adult who received the AZD1222 COVID-19 vaccine. CDR3 bases: TGTGCCAGCAGCAAAAGAGTCTCTGGAAACACCATATATTTT. Translated, it gives CASSKRVSGNTIYF.